This is a list of T cell receptor beta chains from one sample in a study of T cell responses to AZD1222 COVID-19 vaccine. Using immunoSEQ multiplex PCR, the repertoire was profiled, and TCRdb retains in-frame clones only, with some absent. The data contain some 160,000 clones, 80% to 95% of them singletons. This specimen consisted of peripheral blood, obtained on day 0 of AZD1222 vaccination. The origin of the receptors is an adult in good health. The CDR3 runs from the conserved cysteine through the conserved F or W. A D gene is named only where the DNA matches it firmly. Clone size is given for some rows only: seen once, a few or many times, or a class if the clone is expanded.

j_gene: TRBJ1-5; d_gene: NA; v_gene: TRBV6-2/TRBV6-3; abundance: NA; CDR3aa: CASSRRSSRGQDQPQHF; CDR3nt: TGTGCCAGCAGTAGAAGGAGTTCCCGGGGGCAAGATCAGCCCCAGCATTTT
j_gene: TRBJ1-1; d_gene: NA; v_gene: TRBV30; abundance: NA; CDR3aa: CAWTLGPYGGTEAFF; CDR3nt: TGTGCCTGGACGCTTGGACCTTATGGAGGCACTGAAGCTTTCTTT
j_gene: TRBJ1-5; d_gene: TRBD1; v_gene: TRBV2; abundance: NA; CDR3aa: CASSGTGGNQPQHF; CDR3nt: TGTGCCAGCAGTGGAACAGGGGGGAATCAGCCCCAGCATTTT
j_gene: TRBJ2-1; d_gene: TRBD2; v_gene: TRBV7-2; abundance: NA; CDR3aa: CASSLRGGVYNEQFF; CDR3nt: TGTGCCAGCAGCTTACGCGGGGGGGTTTACAATGAGCAGTTCTTC
j_gene: TRBJ2-2; d_gene: TRBD1; v_gene: TRBV11-3; abundance: NA; CDR3aa: CASSLWDREGMATGELFF; CDR3nt: TGTGCCAGCAGCTTATGGGACAGGGAAGGGATGGCCACCGGGGAGCTGTTTTTT
j_gene: TRBJ2-2; d_gene: NA; v_gene: TRBV6-4; abundance: NA; CDR3aa: CASSLGLGTGELFF; CDR3nt: TGTGCCAGCAGTTTGGGGCTTGGCACCGGGGAGCTGTTTTTT
j_gene: TRBJ1-5; d_gene: NA; v_gene: TRBV3-1/TRBV3-2; abundance: NA; CDR3aa: CASSPGGREPQHF; CDR3nt: TGTGCCAGCAGCCCCGGGGGCCGTGAGCCCCAGCATTTT
j_gene: TRBJ1-5; d_gene: TRBD1; v_gene: TRBV10-2; abundance: NA; CDR3aa: CASSKTGGGQPQHF; CDR3nt: TGCGCCAGCAGTAAGACAGGGGGTGGACAGCCCCAGCATTTT
j_gene: TRBJ1-1; d_gene: NA; v_gene: TRBV11-2; abundance: NA; CDR3aa: CASSLRAGPANTEAFF; CDR3nt: TGTGCCAGCAGCTTGAGAGCGGGACCGGCGAACACTGAAGCTTTCTTT
j_gene: TRBJ1-1; d_gene: NA; v_gene: TRBV29-1; abundance: NA; CDR3aa: CSVAGVNTEAFF; CDR3nt: TGCAGCGTTGCGGGCGTGAACACTGAAGCTTTCTTT
j_gene: TRBJ1-6; d_gene: NA; v_gene: TRBV5-4; abundance: NA; CDR3aa: CASSLRGGDSPLHF; CDR3nt: TGTGCCAGCAGCTTACGGGGCGGGGATTCACCCCTCCACTTT
j_gene: TRBJ2-3; d_gene: NA; v_gene: TRBV6-5; abundance: NA; CDR3aa: CASSYSKVGAGDTQYF; CDR3nt: TGTGCCAGCAGTTACTCGAAAGTCGGGGCTGGAGATACGCAGTATTTT
j_gene: TRBJ2-2; d_gene: TRBD1; v_gene: TRBV9; abundance: NA; CDR3aa: CASSVGDRGRVGELFF; CDR3nt: TGTGCCAGCAGCGTAGGGGACAGGGGAAGAGTCGGGGAGCTGTTTTTT
j_gene: TRBJ1-2; d_gene: NA; v_gene: TRBV29-1; abundance: NA; CDR3aa: CSVEAERFYGYTF; CDR3nt: TGCAGCGTTGAAGCCGAGAGGTTCTATGGCTACACCTTC
j_gene: TRBJ2-7; d_gene: TRBD2; v_gene: TRBV4-1; abundance: NA; CDR3aa: CASSRIFKRESYEQYF; CDR3nt: TGCGCCAGCAGCCGTATTTTCAAGCGGGAGTCCTACGAGCAGTACTTC
j_gene: TRBJ2-5; d_gene: NA; v_gene: TRBV5-1; abundance: NA; CDR3aa: CASSLTVIETQYF; CDR3nt: TGCGCCAGCAGCTTGACAGTGATAGAGACCCAGTACTTC
j_gene: TRBJ1-5; d_gene: TRBD1; v_gene: TRBV6-5; abundance: NA; CDR3aa: CASSYRAGGQPQHF; CDR3nt: TGTGCCAGCAGTTACAGGGCAGGGGGTCAGCCCCAGCATTTT
j_gene: TRBJ1-5; d_gene: TRBD1; v_gene: TRBV3-1/TRBV3-2; abundance: NA; CDR3aa: CASSQGTGGRPQHF; CDR3nt: TGTGCCAGCAGCCAAGGTACAGGGGGCAGGCCCCAGCATTTT
j_gene: TRBJ1-2; d_gene: NA; v_gene: TRBV10-3; abundance: NA; CDR3aa: CAISAGLAYGYTF; CDR3nt: TGTGCCATCAGCGCGGGCCTCGCCTATGGCTACACCTTC
j_gene: TRBJ2-7; d_gene: TRBD2; v_gene: TRBV30; abundance: NA; CDR3aa: CAWSPTSAYEQYF; CDR3nt: TGTGCCTGGAGTCCGACTAGCGCCTACGAGCAGTACTTC
j_gene: TRBJ2-1; d_gene: NA; v_gene: TRBV27; abundance: NA; CDR3aa: CASRQTGNEQFF; CDR3nt: TGTGCCAGCAGACAGACGGGGAATGAGCAGTTCTTC
j_gene: TRBJ2-1; d_gene: NA; v_gene: TRBV6-1; abundance: NA; CDR3aa: CASSESALSEQFF; CDR3nt: TGTGCCAGCAGTGAAAGTGCGCTCTCTGAGCAGTTCTTC
j_gene: TRBJ2-2; d_gene: NA; v_gene: TRBV19; abundance: NA; CDR3aa: CASSTGQTNTGELFF; CDR3nt: TGTGCCAGTAGTACAGGACAGACGAACACCGGGGAGCTGTTTTTT
j_gene: TRBJ2-7; d_gene: NA; v_gene: TRBV12-1; abundance: NA; CDR3aa: CASSPLRRSYEQYF; CDR3nt: TGTGCCAGCAGCCCCTTAAGGCGGAGCTACGAGCAGTACTTC
j_gene: TRBJ2-7; d_gene: TRBD1; v_gene: TRBV5-1; abundance: NA; CDR3aa: CASSIGQGSFGLEQYF; CDR3nt: TGCGCCAGCAGCATAGGACAGGGATCTTTCGGCCTCGAGCAGTACTTC
j_gene: TRBJ2-2; d_gene: NA; v_gene: TRBV19; abundance: NA; CDR3aa: CASSIDQVTGRHGELFF; CDR3nt: TGTGCCAGTAGTATAGATCAGGTTACGGGTCGGCACGGGGAGCTGTTTTTT
j_gene: TRBJ1-5; d_gene: NA; v_gene: TRBV21-1; abundance: NA; CDR3aa: CASSKVKTGYQPQHF; CDR3nt: TGTGCCAGCAGCAAAGTTAAGACAGGCTATCAGCCCCAGCATTTT
j_gene: TRBJ1-1; d_gene: NA; v_gene: TRBV5-4; abundance: NA; CDR3aa: CASNPGVPLDTEAFF; CDR3nt: TGTGCCAGCAACCCGGGAGTGCCCTTGGACACTGAAGCTTTCTTT
j_gene: TRBJ1-2; d_gene: NA; v_gene: TRBV5-4; abundance: NA; CDR3aa: CASSLAGANYGYTF; CDR3nt: TGTGCCAGCAGCTTGGCTGGAGCGAACTATGGCTACACCTTC
j_gene: TRBJ2-2; d_gene: NA; v_gene: TRBV19; abundance: NA; CDR3aa: CASKGQGPTGELFF; CDR3nt: TGTGCCAGTAAAGGCCAGGGACCCACCGGGGAGCTGTTTTTT
j_gene: TRBJ1-6; d_gene: NA; v_gene: TRBV5-8; abundance: NA; CDR3aa: CASSVNWVSPLHF; CDR3nt: TGTGCCAGCAGCGTAAACTGGGTTTCACCCCTCCACTTT
j_gene: TRBJ2-2; d_gene: TRBD1; v_gene: TRBV3-1/TRBV3-2; abundance: NA; CDR3aa: CASSRLQGAGNTGELFF; CDR3nt: TGTGCCAGCAGCCGCCTACAGGGGGCCGGGAACACCGGGGAGCTGTTTTTT
j_gene: TRBJ2-2; d_gene: TRBD2; v_gene: TRBV5-1; abundance: NA; CDR3aa: CASSMTSGTSPGELFF; CDR3nt: TGCGCCAGCAGCATGACTAGCGGGACATCACCCGGGGAGCTGTTTTTT
j_gene: TRBJ1-2; d_gene: TRBD1; v_gene: TRBV19; abundance: NA; CDR3aa: CASSTGTAYGYTF; CDR3nt: TGTGCCAGTAGTACCGGGACAGCCTATGGCTACACCTTC
j_gene: TRBJ2-7; d_gene: NA; v_gene: TRBV7-9; abundance: NA; CDR3aa: CASSLYGYEQYF; CDR3nt: TGTGCCAGCAGCTTATACGGGTACGAGCAGTACTTC
j_gene: TRBJ2-1; d_gene: TRBD1; v_gene: TRBV19; abundance: NA; CDR3aa: CASSIAGGQEFF; CDR3nt: TGTGCCAGTAGTATTGCAGGGGGCCAGGAGTTCTTC
j_gene: TRBJ1-1; d_gene: NA; v_gene: TRBV6-5; abundance: NA; CDR3aa: CASSYGGADTEAFF; CDR3nt: TGTGCCAGCAGTTACGGGGGGGCGGACACTGAAGCTTTCTTT
j_gene: TRBJ1-5; d_gene: NA; v_gene: TRBV30; abundance: NA; CDR3aa: CAWSSPGPLRPQHF; CDR3nt: TGTGCCTGGAGCTCTCCCGGGCCCCTCAGGCCCCAGCATTTT
j_gene: TRBJ2-5; d_gene: NA; v_gene: TRBV7-9; abundance: NA; CDR3aa: CASSFSPSETQYF; CDR3nt: TGTGCCAGCAGCTTCAGTCCCAGTGAGACCCAGTACTTC
j_gene: TRBJ1-2; d_gene: NA; v_gene: TRBV30; abundance: NA; CDR3aa: CAWRGVLSFGYTF; CDR3nt: TGTGCCTGGAGGGGGGTGTTATCTTTTGGCTACACCTTC
j_gene: TRBJ2-7; d_gene: NA; v_gene: TRBV6-5; abundance: NA; CDR3aa: CASRRDGALNEQYF; CDR3nt: TGTGCCTCCAGGAGGGACGGTGCCCTCAACGAGCAGTACTTC
j_gene: TRBJ1-4; d_gene: NA; v_gene: TRBV4-1; abundance: NA; CDR3aa: CASSQDFGTGELFF; CDR3nt: TGCGCCAGCAGCCAAGATTTTGGGACCGGAGAACTGTTTTTT
j_gene: TRBJ1-1; d_gene: NA; v_gene: TRBV6-5; abundance: NA; CDR3aa: CASSYGGRSNTEAFF; CDR3nt: TGTGCCAGCAGTTACGGGGGGCGAAGTAACACTGAAGCTTTCTTT
j_gene: TRBJ1-2; d_gene: TRBD1; v_gene: TRBV6-6; abundance: NA; CDR3aa: CASRGTGDNYGYTF; CDR3nt: TGTGCCAGCAGAGGGACAGGGGATAACTATGGCTACACCTTC
j_gene: TRBJ1-3; d_gene: NA; v_gene: TRBV15; abundance: few; CDR3aa: CATSRMGQGTGNTIYF; CDR3nt: TGTGCCACCAGCAGAATGGGGCAGGGAACTGGAAACACCATATATTTT
j_gene: TRBJ2-7; d_gene: NA; v_gene: TRBV20-1; abundance: NA; CDR3aa: CSGTRGYEQYF; CDR3nt: TGCAGCGGGACTCGGGGATACGAGCAGTACTTC
j_gene: TRBJ1-2; d_gene: TRBD1; v_gene: TRBV5-4; abundance: NA; CDR3aa: CASSPFLRQGEGGYTF; CDR3nt: TGTGCCAGCAGTCCGTTCTTGAGACAGGGGGAAGGAGGCTACACCTTC
j_gene: TRBJ2-7; d_gene: TRBD1; v_gene: TRBV27; abundance: NA; CDR3aa: CASSFSSGTVPYEQYF; CDR3nt: TGTGCCAGCAGTTTCTCTTCCGGGACAGTCCCCTACGAGCAGTACTTC
j_gene: TRBJ1-5; d_gene: NA; v_gene: TRBV27; abundance: NA; CDR3aa: CASSYLPGQRTIANQPQHF; CDR3nt: TGTGCCAGCAGCTACCTACCGGGCCAGAGGACCATAGCAAATCAGCCCCAGCATTTT
j_gene: TRBJ1-5; d_gene: NA; v_gene: TRBV30; abundance: NA; CDR3aa: CAWSVRAGYQPQHF; CDR3nt: TGTGCCTGGAGTGTACGTGCGGGGTATCAGCCCCAGCATTTT
j_gene: TRBJ1-1; d_gene: NA; v_gene: TRBV21-1; abundance: few; CDR3aa: CAKRGSPWTGIAEAFF; CDR3nt: TGTGCCAAGCGGGGGAGCCCCTGGACAGGGATCGCTGAAGCTTTCTTT